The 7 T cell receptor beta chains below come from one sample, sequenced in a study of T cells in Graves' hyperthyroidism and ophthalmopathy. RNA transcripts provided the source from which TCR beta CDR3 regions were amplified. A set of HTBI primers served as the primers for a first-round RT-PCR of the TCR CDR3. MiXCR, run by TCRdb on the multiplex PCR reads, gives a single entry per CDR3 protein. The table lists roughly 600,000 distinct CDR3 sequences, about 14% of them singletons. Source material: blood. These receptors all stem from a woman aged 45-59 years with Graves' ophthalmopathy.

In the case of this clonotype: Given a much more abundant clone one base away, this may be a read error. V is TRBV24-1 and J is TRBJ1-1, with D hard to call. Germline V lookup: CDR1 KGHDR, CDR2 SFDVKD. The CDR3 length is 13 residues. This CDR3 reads CAASVGLNTEAFF. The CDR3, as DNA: TGTGCCGCCAGTGTAGGGCTGAACACTGAAGCTTTCTTT.

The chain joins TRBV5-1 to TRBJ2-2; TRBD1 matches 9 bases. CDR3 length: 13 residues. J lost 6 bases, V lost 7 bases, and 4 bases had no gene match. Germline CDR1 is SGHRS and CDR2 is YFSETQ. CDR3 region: CASLGDRAGELFF. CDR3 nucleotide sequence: TGCGCCAGCCTGGGGGACAGGGCCGGGGAGCTGTTTTTT.

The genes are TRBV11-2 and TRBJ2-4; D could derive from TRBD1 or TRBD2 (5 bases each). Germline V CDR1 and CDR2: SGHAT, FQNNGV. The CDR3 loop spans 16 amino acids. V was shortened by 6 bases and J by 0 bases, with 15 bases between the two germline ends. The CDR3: CASRPTRDLAKNIQYF. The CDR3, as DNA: TGTGCCAGCAGACCTACTAGGGACCTAGCCAAAAACATTCAGTACTTC.

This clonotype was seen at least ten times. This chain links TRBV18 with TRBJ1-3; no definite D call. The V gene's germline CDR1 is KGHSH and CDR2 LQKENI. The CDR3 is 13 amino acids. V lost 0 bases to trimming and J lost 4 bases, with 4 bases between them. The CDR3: CASSPPVGNTIYF. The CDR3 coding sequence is TGTGCCAGCTCACCACCGGTCGGAAACACCATATATTTT.

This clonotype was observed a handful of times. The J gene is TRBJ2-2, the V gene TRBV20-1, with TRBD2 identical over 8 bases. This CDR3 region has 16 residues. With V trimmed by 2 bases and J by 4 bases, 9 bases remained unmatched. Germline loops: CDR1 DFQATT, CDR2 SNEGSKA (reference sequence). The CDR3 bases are TGCAGTGCTAGAATTCTGTTAGCGGGGACCACCGGGGAGCTGTTTTTT. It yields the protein CSARILLAGTTGELFF.

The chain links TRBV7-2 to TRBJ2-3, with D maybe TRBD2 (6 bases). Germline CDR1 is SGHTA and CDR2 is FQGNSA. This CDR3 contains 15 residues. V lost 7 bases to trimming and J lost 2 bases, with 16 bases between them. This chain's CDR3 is CASTLRGLYTDTQYF. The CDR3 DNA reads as TGTGCCAGCACCCTGCGGGGACTCTACACAGATACGCAGTATTTT.

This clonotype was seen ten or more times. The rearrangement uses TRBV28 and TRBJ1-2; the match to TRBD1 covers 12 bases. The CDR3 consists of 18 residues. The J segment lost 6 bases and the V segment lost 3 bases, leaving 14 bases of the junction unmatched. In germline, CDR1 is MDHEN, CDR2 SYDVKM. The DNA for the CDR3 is TGTGCCAGCAGTTTGTGGGACAGGGGGCGCGTTCTCCCTCATGGCTACACCTTC. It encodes CASSLWDRGRVLPHGYTF.